The entry below gives a single TCR beta chain sequence along with its context. What this receptor recognizes is not known. The record has no base qualities; no much larger clone is one base away. Library preparation used the immunoSEQ multiplex PCR assay. Not all clones reach the TCRdb copy of this immuneACCESS table, which keeps in-frame sequences only. Checked studies attribute under half of the gap to unresolved V genes and leave the rest unexplained. Here the sample has some 74,000 clones; about 83% occur a single time. About a sixth of the sample is taken by the ten largest. The record originates from a study of control samples from healthy donors and cancer patients (dated by TCRdb to the early 2020s). The germline V gene specifies SGDLS as CDR1 and YYNGEE as CDR2. The V and J ends are trimmed by 0 bases and 10 bases, leaving 17 bases between them. The CDR3 covers 15 residues, taking in both the cysteine and the phenylalanine. The only DNA kept is the CDR3, 45 bases in frame from the first base.

This sequence uses TRBV9 and TRBJ2-1; a tentative D match to TRBD1 spans 6 bases. The receptor comes from a man aged 60 to 69 in good health. Sequenced: blood. Read as DNA, the sequence is TGTGCCAGCAGCGTAGCTTTTGAGGCCGGGACAGAGCAGTTCTTC. Translated, this gives CASSVAFEAGTEQFF.